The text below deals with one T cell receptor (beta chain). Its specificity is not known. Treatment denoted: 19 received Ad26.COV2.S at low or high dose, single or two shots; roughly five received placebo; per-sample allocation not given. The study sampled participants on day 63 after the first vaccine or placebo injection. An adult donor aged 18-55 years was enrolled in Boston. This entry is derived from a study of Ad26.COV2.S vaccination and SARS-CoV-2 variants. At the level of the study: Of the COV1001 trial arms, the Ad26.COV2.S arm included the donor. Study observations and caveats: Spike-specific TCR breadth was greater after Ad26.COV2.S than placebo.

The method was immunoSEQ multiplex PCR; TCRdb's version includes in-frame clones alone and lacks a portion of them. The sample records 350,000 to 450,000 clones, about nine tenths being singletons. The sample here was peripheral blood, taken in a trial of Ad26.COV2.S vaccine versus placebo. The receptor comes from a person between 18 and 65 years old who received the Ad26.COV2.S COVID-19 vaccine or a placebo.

The CDR3 reads CASSPGGRGYEQYF. DNA of the CDR3: TGTGCCAGCAGCCCCGGGGGGAGGGGCTACGAGCAGTACTTC. The chain joins TRBV3-1 (or the pseudogene TRBV3-2) to TRBJ2-7; 7 positions agree with TRBD2. Germline V gene sequence: CDR1 LGHDT, CDR2 YNNKEL (reference sequence). The CDR3 spans 14 residues. J gave up 3 bases and V 4 bases, and 6 bases lay outside the gene matches.